Sequencing of this T cell receptor (beta chain) was carried out in a study of shared clonotypes between healthy human individuals. Produced via immunoSEQ multiplex PCR; TCRdb's table is partial and in-frame only. The sample carries about 1.9 million clones, roughly 93% recorded once. This CDR3 has 14 amino acids. The germline gives CDR1 MNHEY, CDR2 SMNVEV (reference sequence). Trimming took 6 bases from V and 3 from J, leaving 11 bases between them. In its sample, this clone was seen once. Cells designated naive CD8 were CD45RO-negative and were positively selected for CCR7, with terminally differentiated effector memory CD45RA+ cells excluded.

The clonotype was recovered from a man aged 18 to 35 in good health. Some clones in this sample may be carry-over from other donors' samples. This chain connects TRBV27 to TRBJ1-4, with unresolved D. Sequencing was carried out using naive CD8+ T cells from PBMCs. The CDR3 reads CASRDLPANEKLFF. In DNA, the CDR3 is TGTGCCAGCAGAGACCTTCCGGCTAATGAAAAACTGTTTTTT.